The sequence of this TCR beta chain was determined in a study of T cell repertoires in cytomegalovirus infection. Study in general: Carrying CMV and the relevant HLA type showed in public TCR beta signatures.

One entry per CDR3 protein, called by TCRdb with MiXCR from the reads. The sample has about 770,000 distinct CDR3 sequences, roughly 29% seen once. V lost 2 bases and J lost 10; bases outside the gene matches: 19. The CDR3 runs to 18 residues. Germline V gene sequence: CDR1 MNHEY, CDR2 SVGAGI. In regard to this clonotype: Its antigen remains unknown.

The genes are TRBV6-5 and TRBJ2-2; 7 bases match TRBD1. This receptor was identified in a human donor in good health (CMV status not recorded). Some clones in this sample may be carry-over from other donors' samples. This specimen was cultured CD8+ T cells from PBMCs, taken from culture after CMV antigen stimulation. Here the CDR3 reads CASSYDPYTGASPAELFF. CDR3 sequence (DNA): TGTGCCAGCAGTTACGACCCGTATACAGGGGCCTCGCCAGCGGAGCTGTTTTTT.